Listed below are T cell receptor beta chains from one sample, sequenced in a study of blood T cell repertoires in COVID-19. Libraries were prepared by immunoSEQ multiplex PCR; TCRdb keeps only in-frame clonotypes and omits some of them. The table lists 300,000 to 350,000 clones, 90% to 95% of them singletons, with 3.5% to 5% in the top ten. Material for sequencing was PBMCs or T cells enriched from blood (not recorded which). The origin of the receptors is a woman in her thirties who had been exposed to COVID-19. CDR3s include the opening cysteine and the closing phenylalanine or tryptophan. Each record gives: clone size, D gene, J gene, V gene, CDR3 protein, CDR3 DNA. D genes are given only for firm matches. Clone size, where shown, is once, few, many, or a class for clones that have expanded.

abundance: -; d_gene: -; j_gene: TRBJ1-6; v_gene: TRBV14; CDR3aa: CASSQVGREPLHF; CDR3nt: TGTGCCAGCAGCCAAGTAGGGCGGGAACCCCTCCACTTT
abundance: -; d_gene: -; j_gene: TRBJ2-3; v_gene: TRBV7-2; CDR3aa: CASSRDTLTDTQYF; CDR3nt: TGTGCCAGCAGCCGGGACACCCTCACAGATACGCAGTATTTT
abundance: once; d_gene: TRBD1; j_gene: TRBJ1-6; v_gene: TRBV10-3; CDR3aa: CAISLDRVENNSPLHF; CDR3nt: TGTGCCATCAGCCTGGACAGGGTAGAAAATAATTCACCCCTCCACTTT
abundance: -; d_gene: -; j_gene: TRBJ2-1; v_gene: TRBV7-2; CDR3aa: CASSLVGGYNEQFF; CDR3nt: TGTGCCAGCAGCTTAGTGGGGGGCTACAATGAGCAGTTCTTC
abundance: -; d_gene: -; j_gene: TRBJ1-2; v_gene: TRBV4-2; CDR3aa: CASSPAASSGDNYGYTF; CDR3nt: TGTGCCAGCAGCCCGGCGGCGAGTTCCGGGGATAACTATGGCTACACCTTC
abundance: -; d_gene: TRBD1; j_gene: TRBJ2-5; v_gene: TRBV19; CDR3aa: CASSIMTGETQYF; CDR3nt: TGTGCCAGTAGTATAATGACAGGGGAGACCCAGTACTTC
abundance: -; d_gene: TRBD1; j_gene: TRBJ1-1; v_gene: TRBV10-3; CDR3aa: CAISDRDRNTEAFF; CDR3nt: TGTGCCATCAGTGATCGGGACAGGAACACTGAAGCTTTCTTT
abundance: -; d_gene: -; j_gene: TRBJ1-5; v_gene: TRBV6-1; CDR3aa: CASSEARRRNQPQHF; CDR3nt: TGTGCCAGCAGTGAAGCGCGGCGACGCAATCAGCCCCAGCATTTT
abundance: -; d_gene: -; j_gene: TRBJ1-2; v_gene: TRBV5-1; CDR3aa: CASNLQGGGSSPSGYTF; CDR3nt: TGCGCCAGCAACCTTCAGGGAGGGGGTTCTTCGCCGAGTGGCTACACCTTC
abundance: few; d_gene: -; j_gene: TRBJ1-1; v_gene: TRBV5-5; CDR3aa: CASSFVSDSEAFF; CDR3nt: TGTGCCAGCAGCTTCGTTTCAGATTCTGAAGCTTTCTTT
abundance: -; d_gene: -; j_gene: TRBJ1-1; v_gene: TRBV12-3/TRBV12-4; CDR3aa: CASSFTGRGEAFF; CDR3nt: TGTGCCAGCAGTTTCACAGGGAGAGGTGAAGCTTTCTTT
abundance: -; d_gene: -; j_gene: TRBJ1-4; v_gene: TRBV10-2; CDR3aa: CSREDPAATNEKLFF; CDR3nt: TGCTCGAGGGAGGACCCAGCTGCAACTAATGAAAAACTGTTTTTT
abundance: -; d_gene: -; j_gene: TRBJ2-7; v_gene: TRBV7-9; CDR3aa: CASSPRWGPIAEQYF; CDR3nt: TGTGCCAGCAGCCCCCGGTGGGGGCCTATTGCCGAGCAGTACTTC
abundance: -; d_gene: -; j_gene: TRBJ1-6; v_gene: TRBV5-6; CDR3aa: CASSLYGKAVGYNSPLHF; CDR3nt: TGTGCCAGCAGCTTGTACGGGAAAGCAGTCGGCTATAATTCACCCCTCCACTTT
abundance: -; d_gene: -; j_gene: TRBJ2-5; v_gene: TRBV13; CDR3aa: CASSFRETQYF; CDR3nt: TGTGCCAGCAGCTTCCGGGAGACCCAGTACTTC
abundance: -; d_gene: -; j_gene: TRBJ1-2; v_gene: TRBV10-2; CDR3aa: CASSQGSSNYGYTF; CDR3nt: TGCGCCAGCAGCCAGGGCAGCTCTAACTATGGCTACACCTTC
abundance: -; d_gene: TRBD1; j_gene: TRBJ1-1; v_gene: TRBV7-3; CDR3aa: CASSRQGRNTEAFF; CDR3nt: TGTGCCAGCAGCCGACAGGGAAGGAACACTGAAGCTTTCTTT
abundance: -; d_gene: -; j_gene: TRBJ1-2; v_gene: TRBV19; CDR3aa: CASSMAYGYTF; CDR3nt: TGTGCCAGTAGTATGGCCTATGGCTACACCTTC
abundance: -; d_gene: -; j_gene: TRBJ1-5; v_gene: TRBV11-2; CDR3aa: CASSPGLVRGQPQHF; CDR3nt: TGTGCCAGCAGCCCTGGTCTCGTCAGGGGTCAGCCCCAGCATTTT
abundance: -; d_gene: TRBD1; j_gene: TRBJ1-2; v_gene: TRBV6-5; CDR3aa: CASRGTGGNNYGYTF; CDR3nt: TGTGCCAGCAGGGGGACAGGTGGGAACAACTATGGCTACACCTTC
abundance: -; d_gene: -; j_gene: TRBJ2-7; v_gene: TRBV3-1/TRBV3-2; CDR3aa: CASSPSPAYEQYF; CDR3nt: TGTGCCAGCAGCCCTAGCCCAGCATACGAGCAGTACTTC
abundance: -; d_gene: -; j_gene: TRBJ2-1; v_gene: TRBV4-1; CDR3aa: CASSQVLVGGHEFF; CDR3nt: TGCGCCAGCAGCCAAGTTTTGGTCGGGGGGCATGAGTTCTTC
abundance: few; d_gene: -; j_gene: TRBJ1-1; v_gene: TRBV5-1; CDR3aa: CASSLTQGNTEAFF; CDR3nt: TGCGCCAGCAGCTTGACACAGGGGAACACTGAAGCTTTCTTT
abundance: -; d_gene: -; j_gene: TRBJ1-2; v_gene: TRBV4-1; CDR3aa: CASSQDLFPYGYTF; CDR3nt: TGCGCCAGCAGCCAAGATTTATTTCCCTATGGCTACACCTTC
abundance: few; d_gene: -; j_gene: TRBJ1-4; v_gene: TRBV5-5; CDR3aa: CASSLEVTARNFNEKLFF; CDR3nt: TGTGCCAGCAGCTTGGAGGTAACGGCTAGGAACTTTAATGAAAAACTGTTTTTT
abundance: -; d_gene: -; j_gene: TRBJ1-5; v_gene: TRBV5-6; CDR3aa: CASSLMHRINSNQPQHF; CDR3nt: TGTGCCAGCAGCTTGATGCACAGAATAAATAGCAATCAGCCCCAGCATTTT
abundance: -; d_gene: -; j_gene: TRBJ1-4; v_gene: TRBV4-1; CDR3aa: CASSPEPGVQEKLFF; CDR3nt: TGCGCCAGCAGCCCCGAGCCAGGGGTCCAGGAAAAACTGTTTTTT
abundance: -; d_gene: -; j_gene: TRBJ1-2; v_gene: TRBV7-2; CDR3aa: CASSPQQGMGYTF; CDR3nt: TGTGCCAGCAGCCCTCAACAGGGCATGGGCTACACCTTC
abundance: -; d_gene: TRBD1; j_gene: TRBJ2-7; v_gene: TRBV11-2; CDR3aa: CASKVEGAIYEQYF; CDR3nt: TGTGCCAGCAAGGTTGAGGGGGCAATTTACGAGCAGTACTTC
abundance: -; d_gene: TRBD2; j_gene: TRBJ2-7; v_gene: TRBV6-2/TRBV6-3; CDR3aa: CASSYTQGLVGAYEQYF; CDR3nt: TGTGCCAGCAGTTACACCCAAGGACTAGTAGGGGCCTACGAGCAGTACTTC
abundance: -; d_gene: TRBD1; j_gene: TRBJ1-2; v_gene: TRBV9; CDR3aa: CASSVAGGGQGTLVGYGYTF; CDR3nt: TGTGCCAGCAGCGTAGCCGGGGGGGGACAGGGGACGCTCGTCGGCTATGGCTACACCTTC
abundance: few; d_gene: TRBD1; j_gene: TRBJ1-2; v_gene: TRBV29-1; CDR3aa: CSVDRASGYTF; CDR3nt: TGCAGCGTGGACAGGGCGAGCGGCTACACCTTC
abundance: -; d_gene: TRBD1; j_gene: TRBJ1-2; v_gene: TRBV5-4; CDR3aa: CASSFPLPGQGAGGYTF; CDR3nt: TGTGCCAGCAGCTTCCCTCTACCGGGACAGGGGGCCGGTGGCTACACCTTC
abundance: few; d_gene: TRBD1; j_gene: TRBJ1-1; v_gene: TRBV5-1; CDR3aa: CASSWGTGEVIVAFF; CDR3nt: TGCGCCAGCAGCTGGGGGACAGGGGAGGTTATAGTGGCTTTCTTT
abundance: once; d_gene: -; j_gene: TRBJ1-6; v_gene: TRBV3-1/TRBV3-2; CDR3aa: CASSQGSGGLTPLHF; CDR3nt: TGTGCCAGCAGCCAAGGATCTGGCGGACTGACACCCCTCCACTTT
abundance: -; d_gene: -; j_gene: TRBJ2-7; v_gene: TRBV6-5; CDR3aa: CASSVQGYEQYF; CDR3nt: TGTGCCAGCAGCGTACAGGGCTACGAGCAGTACTTC
abundance: -; d_gene: TRBD1; j_gene: TRBJ1-1; v_gene: TRBV5-1; CDR3aa: CASSLAGTGGDEAFF; CDR3nt: TGCGCCAGCAGCTTGGCCGGGACAGGGGGCGATGAAGCTTTCTTT
abundance: -; d_gene: -; j_gene: TRBJ2-5; v_gene: TRBV7-6; CDR3aa: CASSLVGGRGETQYF; CDR3nt: TGTGCCAGCAGCTTAGTTGGGGGCAGGGGAGAGACCCAGTACTTC
abundance: -; d_gene: -; j_gene: TRBJ2-1; v_gene: TRBV30; CDR3aa: CAWTPTPGGSYNEQFF; CDR3nt: TGTGCCTGGACCCCGACCCCCGGGGGCTCCTACAATGAGCAGTTCTTC
abundance: -; d_gene: -; j_gene: TRBJ1-6; v_gene: TRBV6-6; CDR3aa: CASSLQPPQTPLHF; CDR3nt: TGTGCCAGCAGCCTACAGCCACCCCAGACACCCCTCCACTTT
abundance: once; d_gene: TRBD1; j_gene: TRBJ1-1; v_gene: TRBV7-2; CDR3aa: CASRSQGMNTEAFF; CDR3nt: TGTGCCAGCAGATCACAGGGGATGAACACTGAAGCTTTCTTT
abundance: -; d_gene: TRBD1; j_gene: TRBJ1-2; v_gene: TRBV27; CDR3aa: CASSSRDRGLANYGYTF; CDR3nt: TGTGCCAGCAGTTCTCGGGACAGGGGTCTAGCTAACTATGGCTACACCTTC
abundance: -; d_gene: -; j_gene: TRBJ1-2; v_gene: TRBV6-4; CDR3aa: CASSPLADSAVYGYTF; CDR3nt: TGTGCCAGCAGTCCACTCGCGGACAGCGCGGTTTATGGCTACACCTTC
abundance: -; d_gene: TRBD2; j_gene: TRBJ2-2; v_gene: TRBV7-2; CDR3aa: CASSQTSGGAVGELFF; CDR3nt: TGTGCCAGCAGCCAAACTAGCGGGGGGGCGGTCGGGGAGCTGTTTTTT
abundance: -; d_gene: -; j_gene: TRBJ1-2; v_gene: TRBV2; CDR3aa: CASSVPGNGYTF; CDR3nt: TGTGCCAGCAGTGTACCCGGGAATGGCTACACCTTC
abundance: -; d_gene: TRBD2; j_gene: TRBJ2-3; v_gene: TRBV4-2; CDR3aa: CASSHPGTSGGDTQYF; CDR3nt: TGTGCCAGCAGCCACCCCGGGACTAGCGGGGGAGATACGCAGTATTTT
abundance: -; d_gene: TRBD1; j_gene: TRBJ1-5; v_gene: TRBV7-2; CDR3aa: CASSSRDRGSQPQHF; CDR3nt: TGTGCCAGCAGCTCCCGGGACAGGGGGAGTCAGCCCCAGCATTTT
abundance: -; d_gene: TRBD2; j_gene: TRBJ2-7; v_gene: TRBV4-3; CDR3aa: CASSQDRISGGLEQYF; CDR3nt: TGCGCCAGCAGCCAAGATCGGATTAGCGGGGGGCTCGAGCAGTACTTC
abundance: -; d_gene: -; j_gene: TRBJ1-5; v_gene: TRBV27; CDR3aa: CASSPDSLNQPQHF; CDR3nt: TGTGCCAGCAGTCCGGACAGTCTCAATCAGCCCCAGCATTTT
abundance: few; d_gene: -; j_gene: TRBJ2-2; v_gene: TRBV4-1; CDR3aa: CASSPNRGETGLDGELFF; CDR3nt: TGCGCCAGCAGCCCCAACCGGGGGGAAACAGGGTTAGACGGGGAGCTGTTTTTT
abundance: -; d_gene: -; j_gene: TRBJ1-2; v_gene: TRBV7-9; CDR3aa: CASSRPTGSVYGYTF; CDR3nt: TGTGCCAGCAGCCGACCGACAGGATCTGTCTATGGCTACACCTTC
abundance: -; d_gene: -; j_gene: TRBJ2-7; v_gene: TRBV7-2; CDR3aa: CASSLMLDSKVYEQYF; CDR3nt: TGTGCCAGCAGCTTAATGCTAGACTCGAAGGTCTACGAGCAGTACTTC
abundance: -; d_gene: -; j_gene: TRBJ1-1; v_gene: TRBV19; CDR3aa: CASRGADVTEAFF; CDR3nt: TGTGCCAGTAGAGGGGCGGATGTCACTGAAGCTTTCTTT